This T cell receptor (beta chain) came from a study of T cells in Graves' hyperthyroidism and ophthalmopathy. Across the whole study: Staff took peripheral blood when the initial diagnosis was made, before any treatment began. Study-wide points: Model predictions of ophthalmopathy came a median around 6.5 months before onset. Most thyroid-expanded clonotypes above 0.001 were also found in blood.

This clonotype was counted at least ten times. Antigen: not known. Stable disease denoted Graves' hyperthyroidism without ophthalmopathy progression within 18 months. Researchers took RNA transcripts and amplified the TCR beta CDR3 regions from them. Carried out on the TCR CDR3, a first-round RT-PCR used the HTBI primer set. TCRdb used MiXCR to reprocess the multiplex PCR reads, holding one entry per CDR3 protein. This table has roughly 660,000 distinct CDR3 sequences, 17% appearing once. V trimming: 2 bases; J trimming: 2 bases; junction bases outside the gene matches: 3. The germline CDR1 and CDR2 sequences are SGHRS and YFSETQ. The CDR3 covers 15 residues.

Sample: blood. The V call is TRBV5-1, the J call TRBJ2-2, with TRBD1 matching 7 bases. The clonotype comes from a man aged 45-65 years with Graves' hyperthyroidism. The CDR3 bases are TGCGCCAGCAGCTTTGACAGGGTCAACACCGGGGAGCTGTTTTTT. Residues: CASSFDRVNTGELFF.